A single sample is the source of the 8 T cell receptor beta chains below, sequenced in a study of CD8+ T cells in alopecia areata. Scientists pooled cutaneous lymph node cells and sorted them on CD4, CD8alpha, NKG2D, NKG2ACE and other markers. Sequencing used cDNA as its template, made by extracting RNA and reverse transcribing it. Profiled with immunoSEQ multiplex PCR; TCRdb holds only in-frame clones, not every one. In total the sample includes about 270,000 clones, none of them seen once. Sequences were obtained from CD4+ T cells sorted from a lymph node. These receptors all come from a C3H/HeJ mouse with alopecia areata. Mice of this strain are of MHC haplotype H2-k.

About this clone: The genes and germline here are from mouse. The read finishes 4 residues shy of the CDR3 end, and the germline J gene is used to complete it. The rearrangement links TRBV5 to TRBJ2-3; D gene unclear. The V gene's germline CDR1 is LGHNA and CDR2 YNLKQL (reference sequence). V lost 2 bases and J lost 0, with 6 bases in between. The CDR3 loop spans 14 amino acids. CDR3 amino acids: CASSQPSSAETLYF. Partial CDR3 DNA: TGTGCCAGCAGCCAACCCAGTAGTGCAGAA.

In this sample, this clone turned up a few times. The genes and germline here are from mouse. The CDR3 is cut off 4 residues early in the read; its end comes from the germline J gene. This chain links TRBV31 with TRBJ2-7, with a possible D match to TRBD2 (5 bases). CDR1 and CDR2 from the germline V gene are GKSSPN and SITVG. The V end was cut by 0 bases, the J end by 0 bases, with 12 bases between. CDR3 length: 15 amino acids. The CDR3 loop reads CAWSLGGVSSYEQYF. CDR3 DNA, as far as it was read: TGTGCCTGGAGTCTGGGTGGGGTGAGCTCCTAT.

As regards this clone: Mouse gene names and germline throughout. Coverage ceases 4 residues before the CDR3 finishes, and the germline J gene fills in the end. The J gene is TRBJ2-3, the V gene TRBV13-3; 7 nucleotides line up with TRBD1. CDR3 size: 15 residues. V shed 2 bases and J 0 bases; nucleotides not matched to a gene: 3. Germline V gene lookup returns CDR1 NNHDY and CDR2 SYVADS. The covered CDR3 bases are TGTGCCAGCAGTGACACAGGGGTTAGTGCAGAA. Its translation is CASSDTGVSAE. From start to end, the CDR3 is CASSDTGVSAETLYF.

A remark on this clone: Each gene name is a mouse one. The read falls 4 residues short of the CDR3 end, and the missing part is taken from the germline J gene. J is TRBJ2-1 and V is TRBV13-1; tentative D call: TRBD1 (5 bases). CDR1 and CDR2 (germline): NSHNY, SYGAGN. This CDR3 is 13 amino acids long. V lost 3 bases and J 4 bases, leaving 8 bases between the germline ends. The part of the CDR3 DNA that was read is TGTGCCAGCAGTGCCCCAGGGTATGCT. It specifies CASSAPGYA. The CDR3, in full, reads CASSAPGYAEQFF.

This clone was found many times. Here the gene names and germline are mouse. The read ends 4 residues before the CDR3 terminus; that terminus is restored from the germline J gene. V and J are TRBV1 and TRBJ2-1, with 7 positions matching TRBD1. The CDR3 sequence is 15 residues long. V was pared by 4 bases and J by 5 bases, with 8 bases of the junction left unmatched. Germline CDR1 NSQYPW, CDR2 LRSPGD (reference sequence). CDR3 residues: CTCSDQQGLDAEQFF. The DNA read from the CDR3 is TGCACCTGCAGTGATCAACAGGGGCTGGATGCT.

This clone has a handful of counts. Gene names and germline match the mouse. The read is 4 residues too short to cover the CDR3 end, so that end is filled in from the germline J gene. Additional DNA sequences in this sample encode the identical CDR3. V is TRBV5 and J is TRBJ2-1; 9 nucleotides align to TRBD2. There are 16 residues in the CDR3. J lost 1 base, V lost 0 bases, and 1 base had no gene match. The germline V gene encodes CDR1 LGHNA and CDR2 YNLKQL (reference sequence). The CDR3 loop reads CASSQEGLGNYAEQFF. The CDR3 DNA, read in part, is TGTGCCAGCAGCCAAGAAGGACTGGGGAACTATGCT.

This clone was counted only a few times. Each gene name is a mouse one. Sequencing ends 4 residues short of the CDR3 end; the germline J gene provides the rest. Different DNA sequences within this sample yield the same CDR3. The chain combines TRBV17 with TRBJ2-5, with 9 bases identical to TRBD2. The germline gives CDR1 MNHDT, CDR2 YYDKIL. The V gene end was trimmed by 1 base and the J gene end by 3 bases; junction bases not matched to a gene: 2. The CDR3 spans 15 residues. CDR3 bases read: TGTGCTAGCAGTAGAGGCTGGGGGGGGCAAGAC. It encodes CASSRGWGGQD. The entire CDR3 reads CASSRGWGGQDTQYF.

Points on this clone: Each gene name is a mouse one. The observed sequence ends 4 residues before the CDR3 terminus, with the missing tail filled in from the germline J gene. The chain has TRBV1 and TRBJ1-1; D uncertain. V was trimmed by 3 bases and J by 0 bases, leaving 5 bases between them. CDR1 and CDR2 (germline): NSQYPW, LRSPGD (reference sequence). CDR3 length equals 13 residues. CDR3 bases read: TGCACCTGCAGTGCCCAGGCAAACACA. It encodes CTCSAQANT. The full-length CDR3 reads as CTCSAQANTEVFF.